The T cell receptor (beta chain) under discussion was sequenced for a study of tumor-infiltrating lymphocytes in primary liver carcinoma. Overall study: The study enrolled male and female patients aged 30 to 69 years. Findings and caveats of the study: Tumors significantly exceeded blood in top-250-clone fraction (p = 0.039). Among the pair types, tumor region pairs showed more overlap than tumor-adjacent and tumor-blood pairs.

For blood RNA, unsorted whole blood served as the source, and germline DNA was extracted too. V dropped 2 bases and J dropped 0 bases, with 4 bases sitting between them. The germline CDR1 and CDR2 sequences are MNHEY and SVGAGI. The CDR3 contains 13 residues. Making TCR beta cDNA involved approximately 480 ng total RNA and a constant-region primer. Modified slightly, ARM-PCR produced TCR beta libraries over three nested multiplex PCR rounds. Investigators reported that the first two PCR rounds, at around 10 cycles each, used TRBV1-TRBV30 forward primers with a C-beta reverse primer. TCRdb reprocessed the multiplex PCR reads with MiXCR, giving one entry per CDR3 protein. Of some 180,000 distinct CDR3 sequences listed, about 55% were seen once; the top ten hold around three quarters. In regard to this clonotype: Its specificity is unknown.

The chain uses TRBV6-5 and TRBJ2-5; D call uncertain. The material sequenced was peripheral blood. The source is a man aged 35 to 55 with primary liver carcinoma and hepatitis B virus infection. CDR3 region: CASSYDNQETQYF. The CDR3 DNA follows: TGTGCCAGCAGTTACGATAACCAAGAGACCCAGTACTTC.